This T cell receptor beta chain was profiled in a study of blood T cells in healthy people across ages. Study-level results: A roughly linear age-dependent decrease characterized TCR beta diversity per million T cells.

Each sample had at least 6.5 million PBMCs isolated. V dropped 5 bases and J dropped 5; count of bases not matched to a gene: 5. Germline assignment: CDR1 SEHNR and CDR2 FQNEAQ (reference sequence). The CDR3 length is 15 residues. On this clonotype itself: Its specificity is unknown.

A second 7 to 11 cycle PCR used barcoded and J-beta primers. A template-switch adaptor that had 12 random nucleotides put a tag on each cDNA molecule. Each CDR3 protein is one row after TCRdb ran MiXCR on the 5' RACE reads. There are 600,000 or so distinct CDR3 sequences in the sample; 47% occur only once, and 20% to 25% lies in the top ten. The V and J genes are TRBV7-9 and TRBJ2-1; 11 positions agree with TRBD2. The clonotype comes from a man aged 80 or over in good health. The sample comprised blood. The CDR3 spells CASSPGLAANNEQFF. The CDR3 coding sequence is TGTGCCAGCAGCCCGGGACTAGCGGCAAACAATGAGCAGTTCTTC.